The T cell receptor (beta chain) described here comes from a study of blood T cell repertoires in COVID-19. Background on the study: COVID-19 samples collected from the United States, Italy and Spain covered acute and convalescent phases.

Germline V gives CDR1 GTSNPN, CDR2 SVGIG (reference sequence). The V and J ends lost 0 bases and 3 bases respectively, with 10 bases between them. The CDR3 is 14 residues long. Under the authors' procedure: Scientists estimated how many nucleated cells there were by amplifying reference gene primers. The repertoire was sequenced with immunoSEQ multiplex PCR; TCRdb's copy has only in-frame clones and lacks some. That table is the source of V, J and clone size, and D and trimming were worked out from the DNA. The sample comprises 200,000 to 300,000 clones, approximately 89% of which are singletons, and approximately 2.2% rests with the top ten.

Material: peripheral blood. The chain links TRBV30 to TRBJ2-3; weak D call: TRBD2 (6 bases). The sequence derives from a woman in her 50s with acute or convalescent COVID-19. The CDR3 DNA sequence: TGTGCCTGGAGTGTCGGGAGAGGTACAGATACGCAGTATTTT. Translated, it gives CAWSVGRGTDTQYF.